The 21 T cell receptor beta chains given below trace back to one sample, sequenced in a study of cytomegalovirus exposure and HLA in healthy donors. The PCR used 60 Vbeta and 13 Jbeta primers. Some clones are missing from TCRdb's copy, which holds only in-frame ones; the method was immunoSEQ multiplex PCR. The sample records hundreds of thousands of clones, approximately 80% being singletons. The sequencing sample was made of PBMCs. The receptor set was obtained from a male donor in good health and CMV-seronegative.

The CDR3, as DNA: TGTGCCAGCAGCGGACTAGCGGGGGCCCAGTTCTTC. Residues: CASSGLAGAQFF. The rearrangement joins TRBV2 to TRBJ2-1; 13 nucleotides line up with TRBD2. The CDR3 sequence is 12 residues long. J lost 13 bases, V lost 6 bases, and 3 bases had no gene match. Germline V CDR1 and CDR2: SNHLY, FYNNEI.

The V call is TRBV4-1, the J call TRBJ2-1, with TRBD2 matching over 9 bases. After removal of 5 bases from V and 7 bases from J, the junction contained 12 bases not matched to a gene. Germline V gene data show CDR1 as MGHRA and CDR2 as YSYEKL. The CDR3 is made up of 16 amino acids. The CDR3 DNA follows: TGCGCCAGCAGCAGGCCCGGGACTAGCAGTACAAATGAGCAGTTCTTC. Encoded protein: CASSRPGTSSTNEQFF.

The genes are TRBV5-1 and TRBJ2-2; 7 nucleotides agree with TRBD1. The germline V gene encodes CDR1 SGHRS and CDR2 YFSETQ. The CDR3 is 16 amino acids. V gave up 7 bases and J gave up 0 bases; unmatched junction bases: 9. The CDR3 DNA reads as TGCGCCAGCGCGCCCAGAGGGGGCCCGAACACCGGGGAGCTGTTTTTT. This translates into CASAPRGGPNTGELFF.

Points on this clone: Other DNA sequences in this sample translate to the same CDR3. The chain recombines TRBV19 with TRBJ2-7; 10 bases fit TRBD1. CDR1 LNHDA and CDR2 SQIVND come from the germline V gene (reference sequence). This CDR3 is 14 amino acids long. J gave up 3 bases and V 7 bases, and 6 bases lay outside the gene matches. The CDR3 sequence: CASTPTGGIYEQYF. CDR3 DNA sequence: TGTGCCAGTACTCCGACAGGGGGCATCTACGAGCAGTACTTC. The full variable domain, its missing parts supplied by reference TRBV19 and TRBJ2-7, is DGGITQSPKYLFRKEGQNVTLSCEQNLNHDAMYWYRQDPGQGLRLIYYSQIVNDFQKGDIAEGYSVSREKKESFPLTVTSAQKNPTAFYLCASTPTGGIYEQYFGPGTRLTVT.

The chain uses TRBV6-1 and TRBJ2-7, with 7 bases identical to TRBD1. The CDR3 sequence is 15 residues long. Germline trimming cut 5 bases from V and 1 base from J; bases unmatched to any gene: 8. Germline-derived CDR1 and CDR2 are MNHNS and SASEGT. The CDR3: CASSPGTAASYEQYF. CDR3 DNA sequence: TGTGCCAGCAGTCCGGGGACAGCCGCATCCTACGAGCAGTACTTC.

J is TRBJ2-2 and V is TRBV6-5; 9 bases are a match to TRBD1. Germline V gene data show CDR1 as MNHEY and CDR2 as SVGAGI. J lost 3 bases, V lost 2 bases, and 4 bases had no gene match. This CDR3 contains 16 residues. The CDR3 DNA sequence: TGTGCCAGCAGTTACCCCACAGGGGGCCACACCGGGGAGCTGTTTTTT. Protein product: CASSYPTGGHTGELFF.

The rearrangement joins TRBV19 to TRBJ1-1; 7 nucleotides align to TRBD1. Trimming removed 5 bases from V and 6 bases from J; junction bases left unmatched: 6. CDR1 and CDR2 (germline): LNHDA, SQIVND (reference sequence). This CDR3 contains 13 residues. For the CDR3, the DNA is TGTGCCAGTAGTTTTCCGGGACAGCCTGAAGCTTTCTTT. Its protein is CASSFPGQPEAFF.

The chain couples TRBV5-5 to TRBJ2-1, with TRBD1 matching over 7 bases. Losses at the gene ends were 0 bases for V and 4 bases for J; bases not matched to a gene: 4. This CDR3 spans 15 amino acids. Germline CDR1 reads SGHKS; CDR2 reads YYEKEE (reference sequence). Written as DNA, the CDR3 is TGTGCCAGCAGCTTGGACAGGGGAATATACAATGAGCAGTTCTTC. This gives the protein CASSLDRGIYNEQFF.

J is TRBJ2-1 and V is TRBV7-8, with D possibly matching TRBD2 (6 bases). CDR3 size: 16 residues. The ends were cut back, 1 base at V and 6 bases at J, with 16 bases in the middle. Per the germline V gene, CDR1 is SGHVS and CDR2 is FQNEAQ. The DNA of the CDR3 is TGTGCCAGCAGCTTAGAATGGGAGGAAACCCCCAATGAGCAGTTCTTC. This codes for CASSLEWEETPNEQFF.

The chain is built from TRBV5-1 and TRBJ2-2, with a weak D call TRBD1 (6 bases). From germline, CDR1 is SGHRS and CDR2 YFSETQ. The CDR3 extends over 14 amino acids. With 7 bases removed from V and 7 bases from J, the gap between germline ends came to 17 bases. CDR3 sequence reads: CASSPRGVRGELFF. The CDR3 nucleotides read TGCGCCAGCTCCCCCAGGGGTGTGCGCGGGGAGCTGTTTTTT.

The J gene is TRBJ2-1, the V gene TRBV7-2; 12 nucleotides line up with TRBD2. After removal of 8 bases from V and 4 bases from J, the junction contained 3 bases not matched to a gene. This CDR3 is built from 14 residues. Germline-derived CDR1 and CDR2 are SGHTA and FQGNSA. CDR3: CASRLAGVYNEQFF. The DNA of the CDR3 is TGTGCCAGCCGACTAGCGGGAGTGTACAATGAGCAGTTCTTC.

The chain recombines TRBV13 with TRBJ2-7; 7 nucleotides agree with TRBD1. The length of the CDR3 is 15 residues. The junction had 6 bases not matched to a gene; V was cut back by 2 bases and J by 2 bases. Germline V gives CDR1 PRHDT, CDR2 FYEKMQ (reference sequence). The chain's CDR3 is CASSLTGDTTYEQYF. The CDR3 DNA reads TGTGCCAGCAGCTTAACAGGGGATACCACCTACGAGCAGTACTTC.

V is TRBV6-5 and J is TRBJ2-5; D uncertain. Germline loops: CDR1 MNHEY, CDR2 SVGAGI. The length of the CDR3 is 13 residues. Deletions cut 0 bases from V and 4 bases from J, with 6 bases between. The CDR3 region is CASSYSLRETQYF. In DNA form, the CDR3 reads TGTGCCAGCAGTTACTCGCTCAGAGAGACCCAGTACTTC.

The CDR3 here is CASSPGGGVPPYEQYF. Written as DNA, the CDR3 is TGTGCCAGCAGCCCGGGAGGCGGGGTGCCACCCTACGAGCAGTACTTC. This chain uses TRBV11-2 with TRBJ2-7; 7 bases are shared with TRBD2. The J segment lost 2 bases and the V segment lost 5 bases, leaving 12 bases of the junction unmatched. There are 16 residues in the CDR3. Per the germline V gene, CDR1 is SGHAT and CDR2 is FQNNGV.

The V call is TRBV6-6, the J call TRBJ2-1, with a tentative D call TRBD2 (6 bases). The germline V gene has CDR1 MNHNY and CDR2 SVGAGI (reference sequence). The CDR3 consists of 13 residues. V lost 7 bases and J lost 9, with 16 bases in between. The DNA for the CDR3 is TGTGCCAGCAACGGACGGGCGGAGGGTGAGCAGTTCTTC. Translation gives CASNGRAEGEQFF.

J is TRBJ2-2 and V is TRBV5-1, with 7 bases matching TRBD1. The CDR3 contains 16 residues. The germline V gene encodes CDR1 SGHRS and CDR2 YFSETQ. V shed 4 bases, J shed 1 base, and the junction held 7 bases outside the gene matches. The CDR3: CASSRGDSLNTGELFF. The CDR3 region has the DNA TGCGCCAGCAGCCGAGGGGACAGTCTGAACACCGGGGAGCTGTTTTTT.

The chain recombines TRBV23-1 with TRBJ2-1; D might be TRBD1 (6 bases). TRBV23-1 is classed as an ORF, of uncertain function. Between the trimmed V and J ends, which lost 6 bases and 8 bases, there was a span of 20 bases. The CDR3 is 15 amino acids. The CDR3 loop reads CASSPTGMLLYEQFF. DNA of the CDR3: TGCGCCAGCAGCCCCACAGGGATGCTCTTATATGAGCAGTTCTTC.

This clone was detected only a few times. The genes are TRBV4-1 and TRBJ2-7, with TRBD2 identical over 9 bases. The CDR3 is 14 residues long. V was clipped by 4 bases and J by 2 bases; unmatched bases: 3. Germline values: CDR1 MGHRA, CDR2 YSYEKL. The CDR3, as DNA: TGCGCCAGCAGCCCGACTAGCGGAACCTACGAGCAGTACTTC. This translates into CASSPTSGTYEQYF.

Written as DNA, the CDR3 is TGTGCCAGTAGTGTCCACAGGGGGCGAAGTGAAAAACTGTTTTTT. Translating gives CASSVHRGRSEKLFF. The rearrangement links TRBV19 to TRBJ1-4; TRBD1 aligns across 9 bases. The CDR3 runs to 15 residues. Germline trimming cut 5 bases from V and 7 bases from J; bases unmatched to any gene: 8. CDR1 is LNHDA and CDR2 is SQIVND in the germline V gene (reference sequence).

The CDR3 region has the DNA TGTGCCAGCAGAGGACAGGGGTTAGACGGCTACACCTTC. Its protein is CASRGQGLDGYTF. The gene calls are TRBV5-6 and TRBJ1-2, with 9 bases aligning to TRBD1. V dropped 5 bases and J dropped 8; count of bases not matched to a gene: 7. CDR1 and CDR2 from the germline V gene are SGHDT and YYEEEE. The CDR3 length is 13 residues.

The CDR3 DNA reads as TGTGCCAGCAGCTATGCTAGCGGGAGGGCGACCGGGGAGCTGTTTTTT. It encodes CASSYASGRATGELFF. The chain carries TRBV11-3 and TRBJ2-2; 12 bases map to TRBD2. This CDR3 has 16 amino acids. V trimming: 4 bases; J trimming: 5 bases; junction bases outside the gene matches: 5. The germline V gene encodes CDR1 SGHNT and CDR2 YENEEA.